Listed here are 7 T cell receptor beta chains from one sample, sequenced in a study of CD8 T cells in Susac syndrome. Reverse transcription of roughly 0.45 to 1 ug RNA was performed with random hexamers. TCRdb reprocessed the immunoSEQ multiplex PCR reads with MiXCR, giving one entry per CDR3 protein. The table includes roughly 190,000 distinct CDR3 sequences, approximately 94% detected once. Sequencing was done on a sample of CD4+ T cells from PBMCs. All receptors come from a human donor in good health.

The chain is built from TRBV6-2 or TRBV6-3 and TRBJ2-7; TRBD1 aligns across 10 bases. Trimming cost V 5 bases and J 1 base; bases outside gene matches: 8. CDR1 and CDR2 (germline): MNHEY, SVGEGT. CDR3 length: 16 amino acids. The CDR3 loop is CASSTQRQGASYEQYV. CDR3 nucleotide sequence: TGTGCCAGCAGTACCCAGAGACAGGGGGCGTCCTACGAGCAGTACGTC.

J is TRBJ1-1 and V is TRBV29-1; the D is unclear. The CDR3 is 11 amino acids. CDR1 SQVTM and CDR2 ANQGSEA come from the germline V gene. Deletions cut 7 bases from V and 11 bases from J, with 17 bases between. This CDR3 is CSANVGVGAFF. For the CDR3, the DNA is TGCAGCGCAAACGTGGGAGTCGGGGCTTTCTTT.

The chain carries TRBV5-1 and TRBJ1-2; 9 bases map to TRBD1. CDR1 and CDR2 from the germline V gene are SGHRS and YFSETQ. The CDR3 is 14 residues long. V gave up 4 bases and J gave up 4 bases; unmatched junction bases: 5. The CDR3 DNA sequence: TGCGCCAGCAGCGGGACAGGGTTACCCTATGGCTACACCTTC. Translated, it gives CASSGTGLPYGYTF.

In this sample, this clonotype turned up once. The gene calls are TRBV3-1 and TRBJ2-2, with D possibly matching TRBD1 (6 bases). The CDR3 extends over 15 amino acids. V was pared by 3 bases and J by 9 bases, with 17 bases between. Germline CDR1 reads LGHDT; CDR2 reads YNNKEL (reference sequence). The CDR3 DNA sequence: TGTGCCAGCAGCCAGAACCCTACAGGGAGCCGGGAGCTGTTTTTT. This gives the protein CASSQNPTGSRELFF.

The V call is TRBV14, the J call TRBJ2-2; D call uncertain. V shed 4 bases and J shed 5 bases, with 8 bases lying between them. CDR3 length: 13 amino acids. Germline CDR1 reads SGHDN; CDR2 reads FVKESK. The CDR3 bases are TGTGCCAGCAGCCCAGTAAGAACCGGGGAGCTGTTTTTT. Translation: CASSPVRTGELFF.

The chain links TRBV7-9 to TRBJ1-2, with a possible D match to TRBD1 (5 bases). V shed 1 base and J shed 3 bases, with 15 bases lying between them. The germline V gene has CDR1 SEHNR and CDR2 FQNEAQ (reference sequence). The CDR3 loop spans 16 amino acids. CDR3 region: CASSLGDGLGDYGYTF. CDR3 DNA: TGTGCCAGCAGCTTAGGGGACGGCCTAGGAGACTATGGCTACACCTTC.

The count of this clonotype is one. This chain uses TRBV2 with TRBJ2-5; TRBD1 or TRBD2 may be the D gene (5 bases each). This CDR3 spans 14 amino acids. Germline V gene sequence: CDR1 SNHLY, CDR2 FYNNEI. Deletions cut 4 bases from V and 5 bases from J, with 14 bases between. The DNA for the CDR3 is TGTGCCAGCAGTGGGAGGCAGGGTTACGAGACCCAGTACTTC. Protein product: CASSGRQGYETQYF.